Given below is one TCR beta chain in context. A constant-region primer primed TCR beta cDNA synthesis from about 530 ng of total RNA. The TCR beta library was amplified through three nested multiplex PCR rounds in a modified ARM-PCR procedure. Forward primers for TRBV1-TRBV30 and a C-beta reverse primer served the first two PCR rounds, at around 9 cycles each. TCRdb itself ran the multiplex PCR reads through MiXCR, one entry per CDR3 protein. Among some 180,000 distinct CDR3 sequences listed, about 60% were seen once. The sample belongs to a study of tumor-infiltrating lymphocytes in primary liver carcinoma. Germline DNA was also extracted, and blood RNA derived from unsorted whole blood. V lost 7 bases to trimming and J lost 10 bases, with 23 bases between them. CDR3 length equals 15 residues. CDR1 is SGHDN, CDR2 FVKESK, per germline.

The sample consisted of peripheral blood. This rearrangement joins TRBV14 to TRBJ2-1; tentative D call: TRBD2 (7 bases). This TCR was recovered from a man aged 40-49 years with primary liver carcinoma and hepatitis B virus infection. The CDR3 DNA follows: TGTGCCAGCAACCCTGTGTTGGCGGGGGCGGGGGAGCAGTTCTTC. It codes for CASNPVLAGAGEQFF.